This T cell receptor beta chain comes out of a study of cytomegalovirus exposure and HLA in healthy donors. The V end lost 8 bases, the J end lost 8 bases, and 9 bases lay between the germline ends. Germline V CDR1 and CDR2: MNHEY, SVGAGI. The CDR3 sequence is 11 residues long. The study drew the donors from its approximately 110-subject validation cohort, separate from the roughly 710-subject first cohort. Clones were sequenced by immunoSEQ multiplex PCR, and TCRdb holds only the in-frame ones, with some missing. The sample records around 120,000 clones, about 91% being singletons. V and J are TRBV6-5 and TRBJ2-2; no clear D gene. The receptor was derived from a man aged 18-30 years in good health and CMV-seronegative. Sequenced material: PBMCs. CDR3 residues: CASGRKGELFF. In DNA form, the CDR3 reads TGTGCCAGCGGGCGTAAGGGGGAGCTGTTTTTT.